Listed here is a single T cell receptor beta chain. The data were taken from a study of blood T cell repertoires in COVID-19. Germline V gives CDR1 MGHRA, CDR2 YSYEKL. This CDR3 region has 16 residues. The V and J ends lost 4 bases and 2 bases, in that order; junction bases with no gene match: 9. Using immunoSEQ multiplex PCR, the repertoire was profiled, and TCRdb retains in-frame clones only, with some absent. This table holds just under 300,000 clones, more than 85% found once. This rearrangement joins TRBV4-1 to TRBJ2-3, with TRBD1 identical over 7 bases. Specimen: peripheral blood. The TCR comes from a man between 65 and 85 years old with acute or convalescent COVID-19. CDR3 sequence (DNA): TGCGCCAGCAGCCGCCTCCGGACAGGTAACACAGATACGCAGTATTTT. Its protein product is CASSRLRTGNTDTQYF.